This entry describes one T cell receptor beta chain. The data are from a study of blood T cell repertoires in COVID-19. The overall study: Samples came from the United States, Italy and Spain, spanning acute and convalescent COVID-19.

Sequencing was performed with immunoSEQ multiplex PCR; in TCRdb, only in-frame clones are kept and a portion is missing. The table records some 140,000 clones, around 88% of them present only once. The CDR3 consists of 14 residues. The germline V and J ends were trimmed by 5 bases and 1 base, with 11 bases remaining between them. Per the germline V gene, CDR1 is SEHNR and CDR2 is FQNEAQ (reference sequence). The source is a woman aged 45-65 years who had recovered from COVID-19. The sequencing input was peripheral blood. The chain couples TRBV7-9 to TRBJ2-5; D is perhaps TRBD2 (6 bases). The CDR3 here is CASSAGTFQETQYF. CDR3 coding DNA: TGTGCCAGCAGCGCCGGGACTTTCCAAGAGACCCAGTACTTC.